This T cell receptor beta chain emerged from a study of cytomegalovirus exposure and HLA in healthy donors. Findings and caveats of the study: The listing of 150 to 200 TCR beta chains classed them as cytomegalovirus-associated. Sequencing artifact likely explains a cluster of highly shared sequence variants. Serostatus for CMV was the only available immune exposure information.

The CDR3 runs 18 residues. Germline V gene lookup returns CDR1 SQVTM and CDR2 ANQGSEA. Trimming at V came to 2 bases and at J to 9 bases, leaving 21 bases not matched to a gene. As regards this clone: Antigen unknown.

The PCR employed 60 Vbeta primers together with 13 Jbeta primers. As handled by the study authors: Per a later analysis, the number of unique TCR beta chains was about 78 million, of which 9 million to 14 million were shared. Profiled with immunoSEQ multiplex PCR; TCRdb holds only in-frame clones, not every one. That table furnishes V, J and clone size, whereas the DNA furnished D and trimming. The sample has 120,000 to 150,000 clones, 80% to 85% seen once. The sample comprised PBMCs. This chain connects TRBV29-1 to TRBJ2-1, with 8 bases identical to TRBD1. This clonotype originated in a female donor in good health and CMV-seronegative. This CDR3 reads CSVESGAWDGGGQGEQFF. As DNA, the CDR3 is TGCAGCGTTGAATCAGGGGCATGGGATGGGGGTGGACAGGGTGAGCAGTTCTTC.